This T cell receptor (beta chain) stems from a study of CD8+CD57+ T cells in acquired aplastic anemia. Across the study: The mean DNA yield obtained from sorted CD4+ and CD8+ cells came to around 3 ug.

CDR3 and TCR beta VDJ profiling relied on genomic DNA as the template. MiXCR, applied by TCRdb to the reads, yields one record per CDR3 protein. The table records some 180,000 distinct CDR3 sequences, about half of them present only once. Regarding the study as a whole: Both patients and controls carried the same twenty-nine CD8+ CDR3 sequences.

As to this clonotype: As yet, its antigen is unknown.

CD8+CD57+ cell expansion had been shown by flow cytometry in patients chosen for sequencing. Each of the patients presented with severe acquired aplastic anemia. Blood samples were obtained from patients who had received no prior therapy. Germline values: CDR1 LNHDA, CDR2 SQIVND (reference sequence). V lost 4 bases and J 4 bases, leaving 14 bases between the germline ends. The CDR3 spans 15 residues. This chain uses TRBV19 with TRBJ2-1; D may match TRBD1 or TRBD2 (5 bases each). The clonotype comes from a human donor with aplastic anemia. What was sequenced was sorted CD4+, CD8+, or CD8+CD57+ T cells (not recorded which) from PBMCs. The CDR3 DNA sequence: TGTGCCAGTAGTACTACGGGACGGGGATACAATGAGCAGTTCTTC. Its protein product is CASSTTGRGYNEQFF.